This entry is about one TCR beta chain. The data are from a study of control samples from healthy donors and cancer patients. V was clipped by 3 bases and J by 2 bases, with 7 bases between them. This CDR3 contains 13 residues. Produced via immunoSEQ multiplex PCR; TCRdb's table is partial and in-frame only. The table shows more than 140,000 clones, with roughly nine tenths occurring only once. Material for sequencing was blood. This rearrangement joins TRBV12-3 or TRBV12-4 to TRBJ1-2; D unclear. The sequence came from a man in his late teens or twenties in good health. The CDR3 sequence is CASSFGPNYGYTF. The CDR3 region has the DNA TGTGCCAGCAGTTTTGGGCCGAACTATGGCTACACCTTC.